This record covers a single T cell receptor beta chain. Its antigen is unidentified. A much larger clone differs from this one at a single base, so this may be a read error. Sorting of live CD3+CD8+TCRalphabeta+ cells by PD-1 and/or TIGIT gave four subsets. This sample was included in a study of circulating CD8 cells and anti-PD-1 response in melanoma. Findings and caveats of the study: Previously treated and treatment-naive patients were pooled together. TIGIT repertoires were least diverse, DNEG repertoires most diverse.

Germline assignment: CDR1 DFQATT and CDR2 SNEGSKA (reference sequence). The CDR3 is 12 residues long. V gave up 6 bases and J gave up 2 bases, with 9 bases separating them. Each library started from about 15 ng of total RNA using the QIAseq Immune Repertoire TCR panel. TCRdb re-analysed the reads in MiXCR, keeping a single row per CDR3 protein. The repertoire holds around 1,200 distinct CDR3 sequences, with roughly 6.7% as singletons. This specimen was CD8+ T cells from PBMCs, taken at baseline or after one month of anti-PD-1 therapy (not recorded which). V gene TRBV20-1 combines with J gene TRBJ2-3, with no clear D. The sequence derives from a human donor with melanoma. The chain's CDR3 is CSADEPTDTQYF. DNA of the CDR3: TGCAGTGCCGACGAACCCACAGATACGCAGTATTTT.